This paragraph reports one TCR beta chain. For the second PCR, which ran for roughly 7 to 11 cycles, a sample-barcoded 5' primer and a J-beta primer mix were used. Every cDNA molecule carried a tag from a template-switch adaptor bearing 12 random nucleotides. Every sample returned 2.5 million or more CDR3-containing paired-end reads. TCRdb reprocessed the 5' RACE reads with MiXCR, giving one entry per CDR3 protein. The sample contains approximately 820,000 distinct CDR3 sequences, around two fifths of which appear only once. The length of the CDR3 is 14 residues. J was trimmed by 5 bases and V by 6 bases; bases with no gene match: 7. CDR1 is MNHEY and CDR2 is SVGAGI in the germline V gene. The entry originates in a study of blood T cells in healthy people across ages.

The sequence derives from a man between 60 and 75 years old in good health. The chain recombines TRBV6-5 with TRBJ1-2; 9 nucleotides align to TRBD1. The sequencing sample was made of blood. Here the CDR3 reads CASRRGQGPYGYTF. The DNA for the CDR3 is TGTGCCAGCAGGCGTGGACAGGGGCCTTATGGCTACACCTTC.